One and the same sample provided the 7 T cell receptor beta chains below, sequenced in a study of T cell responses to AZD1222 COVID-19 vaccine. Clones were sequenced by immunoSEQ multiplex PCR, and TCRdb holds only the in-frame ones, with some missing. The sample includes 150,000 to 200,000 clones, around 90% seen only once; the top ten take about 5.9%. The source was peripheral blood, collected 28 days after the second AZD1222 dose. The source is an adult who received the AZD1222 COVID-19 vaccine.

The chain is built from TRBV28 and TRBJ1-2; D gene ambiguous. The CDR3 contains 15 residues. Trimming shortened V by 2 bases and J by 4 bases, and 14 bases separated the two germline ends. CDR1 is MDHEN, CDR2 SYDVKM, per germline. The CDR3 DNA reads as TGTGCCAGCAGTTTAGGGCAGAGTTTGACCTATGGCTACACCTTC. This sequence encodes CASSLGQSLTYGYTF.

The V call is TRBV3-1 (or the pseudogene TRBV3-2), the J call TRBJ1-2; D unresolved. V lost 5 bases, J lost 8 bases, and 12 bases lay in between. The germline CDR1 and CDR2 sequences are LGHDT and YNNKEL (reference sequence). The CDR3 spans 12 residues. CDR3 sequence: CASSATLSGYTF. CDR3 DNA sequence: TGTGCCAGCAGCGCCACTCTCTCCGGCTACACCTTC.

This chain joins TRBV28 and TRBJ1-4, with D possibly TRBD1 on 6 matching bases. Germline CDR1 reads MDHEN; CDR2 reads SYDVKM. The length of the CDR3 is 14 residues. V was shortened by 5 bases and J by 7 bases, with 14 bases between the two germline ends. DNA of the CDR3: TGTGCCAGCAGTAGTGGGGGGCGGGGTGAAAAACTGTTTTTT. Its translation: CASSSGGRGEKLFF.

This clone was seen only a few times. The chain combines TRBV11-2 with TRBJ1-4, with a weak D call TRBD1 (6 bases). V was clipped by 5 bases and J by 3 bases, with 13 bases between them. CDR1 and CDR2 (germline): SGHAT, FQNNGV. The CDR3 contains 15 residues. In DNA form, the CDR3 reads TGTGCCAGCAGCCCTATCCAGGGGTCTAATGAAAAACTGTTTTTT. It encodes CASSPIQGSNEKLFF.

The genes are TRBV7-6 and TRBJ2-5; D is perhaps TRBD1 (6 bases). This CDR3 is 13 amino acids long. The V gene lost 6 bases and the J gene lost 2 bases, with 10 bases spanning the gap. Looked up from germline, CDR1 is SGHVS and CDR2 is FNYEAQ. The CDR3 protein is CASSPGQQETQYF. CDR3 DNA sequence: TGTGCCAGCAGTCCCGGACAGCAAGAGACCCAGTACTTC.

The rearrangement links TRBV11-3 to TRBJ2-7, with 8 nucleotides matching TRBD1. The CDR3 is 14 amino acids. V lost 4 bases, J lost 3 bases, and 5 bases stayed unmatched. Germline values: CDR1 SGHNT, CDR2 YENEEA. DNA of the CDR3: TGTGCCAGCAGCTCAGGGGGCGGAAGCTACGAGCAGTACTTC. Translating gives CASSSGGGSYEQYF.

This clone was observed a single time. CDR3 amino acids: CATSRDRGLAGFSTDTQYF. CDR3 DNA sequence: TGTGCCACCAGCAGAGATAGGGGACTAGCGGGATTTAGCACAGATACGCAGTATTTT. This sequence joins TRBV15 and TRBJ2-3; 13 bases are a match to TRBD2. V lost 0 bases and J lost 0; bases outside the gene matches: 6. Per germline, CDR1 LNHNV and CDR2 YYDKDF (reference sequence). The CDR3 consists of 19 residues.